This T cell receptor (beta chain) appears in the sequencing data of a study of neurological immune-mediated disorders. In its sample, this clonotype was seen many times. No antigen is known for it. Findings and limits, study-wide: The repertoires of 18 of 34 multiple sclerosis patients fell into one related-CDR3 cluster (a possible signature) under phylogenetic grouping.

Every sequencing run drew on 15-18 subjects and yielded over 160 million TCR-beta sequences. TCRdb reprocessed the 5' RACE reads with MiXCR, giving one entry per CDR3 protein. This table holds about 50,000 distinct CDR3 sequences, about 3.7% found once. V shed 6 bases and J shed 7 bases, with 13 bases lying between them. In germline, CDR1 is MGHDK, CDR2 SYGVNS. CDR3 size: 12 residues. The V gene is TRBV25-1, the J gene TRBJ2-7, with TRBD1 as a possible D gene (5 bases). The TCR sequence derives from a man in his forties with multiple sclerosis. Sequencing was carried out using PBMCs. The CDR3 loop reads CASREGVGEQYF. The CDR3 DNA reads as TGTGCCAGCAGGGAAGGGGTTGGTGAGCAGTACTTC.